This T cell receptor beta chain was retrieved from a study of T cell changes during pregnancy in multiple sclerosis. V lost 2 bases and J lost 2, with 11 bases in between. The germline V gene encodes CDR1 SGHDT and CDR2 YYEEEE. This CDR3 contains 14 residues. Some clones are missing from TCRdb's copy, which holds only in-frame ones; the method was immunoSEQ multiplex PCR. This table has 30,000 to 45,000 clones, around 90% appearing once. Sequencing used CD4+ T cells from peripheral blood mononuclear cells, obtained after pregnancy. V is TRBV5-6 and J is TRBJ2-7, with a possible D match to TRBD2 (6 bases). The sequence came from a female donor in good health, enrolled as a control in a pregnancy study. The DNA of the CDR3 is TGTGCCAGCAGCTTCGGGGACTGGACCTACGAGCAGTACTTC. It is translated as CASSFGDWTYEQYF.